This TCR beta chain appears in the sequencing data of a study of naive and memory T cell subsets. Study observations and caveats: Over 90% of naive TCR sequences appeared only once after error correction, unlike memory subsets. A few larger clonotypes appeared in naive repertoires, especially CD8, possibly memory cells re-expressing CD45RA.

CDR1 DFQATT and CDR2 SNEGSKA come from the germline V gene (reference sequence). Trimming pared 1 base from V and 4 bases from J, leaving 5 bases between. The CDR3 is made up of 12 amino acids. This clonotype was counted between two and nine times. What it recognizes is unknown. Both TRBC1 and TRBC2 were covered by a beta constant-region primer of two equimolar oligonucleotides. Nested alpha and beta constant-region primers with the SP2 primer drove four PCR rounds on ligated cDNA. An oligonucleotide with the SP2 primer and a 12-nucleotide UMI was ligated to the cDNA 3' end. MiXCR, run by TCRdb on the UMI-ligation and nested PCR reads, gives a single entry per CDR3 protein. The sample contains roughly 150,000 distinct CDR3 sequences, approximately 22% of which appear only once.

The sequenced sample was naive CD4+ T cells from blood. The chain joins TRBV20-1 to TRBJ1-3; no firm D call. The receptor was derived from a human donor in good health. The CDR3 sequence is CSARASGNTIYF. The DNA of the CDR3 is TGCAGTGCTAGAGCCTCCGGAAACACCATATATTTT.